The present T cell receptor (beta chain) was sequenced within a study of long-term antiretroviral therapy in people with HIV. A v3.0 immunoSEQ assay was performed at survey level. Here immunoSEQ multiplex PCR was the method, and the copy in TCRdb shows in-frame clones only, minus some. Altogether over 20,000 clones are present, around 83% being singletons, with the ten largest covering under 6%. Study outcomes and limitations: Within the repertoire, clones expanded before ART were dominant at all time points. ART adherence was not documented, and neither viral resistance nor therapy changes had any data.

A remark on this clone: No antigen is known for it.

V shed 7 bases and J 0 bases; nucleotides not matched to a gene: 6. In germline, CDR1 is SQVTM, CDR2 ANQGSEA. This CDR3 region has 14 residues. The sequences come from unsorted PBMCs, collected 3 years after starting antiretroviral therapy. The sequence was collected from a man in his late teens or twenties with HIV. V is TRBV29-1 and J is TRBJ1-3, with 7 bases that match TRBD1. CDR3 amino acids: CSAGGTASGNTIYF. The CDR3 DNA follows: TGCAGCGCCGGCGGGACAGCCTCTGGAAACACCATATATTTT.